These T cell receptor beta chains were read from a single sample in a study of blood T cells in healthy people across ages. Each CDR3 protein is one row after TCRdb ran MiXCR on the 5' RACE reads. The sample consists of roughly 800,000 distinct CDR3 sequences, over 45% of them appearing once. Material: blood. These TCRs come from a man under 40 in good health. The CDR3 runs from the conserved cysteine through the conserved F or W. The D gene is left open where the match is weak. Only part of the rows carry a size: once, few, many, or a class if the clone is expanded.

d_call | j_call | clone_size | v_call | cdr3_aa | cdr3_nt
- | TRBJ2-1 | - | TRBV13 | CASTDLGGEQFF | TGTGCCAGCACCGACTTGGGGGGCGAGCAGTTCTTC
TRBD1 | TRBJ2-5 | - | TRBV5-1 | CASSEDRDPGSFYGQYF | TGCGCCAGCAGCGAAGACAGGGACCCCGGGTCCTTTTACGGGCAGTACTTC
- | TRBJ2-7 | - | TRBV9 | CPSSVGASYEQYF | TGTCCCAGCAGCGTAGGGGCGTCCTACGAGCAGTACTTC
TRBD2 | TRBJ2-1 | once | TRBV10-3 | CAISEYSGYRNEQFF | TGTGCCATCAGTGAGTATAGCGGGTACCGCAATGAGCAGTTCTTC
- | TRBJ2-5 | - | TRBV30 | CACSPGVWQYF | TGTGCCTGTTCACCAGGGGTCTGGCAGTACTTC
TRBD2 | TRBJ2-3 | - | TRBV5-1 | CASSQAGGDTDTQYF | TGCGCCAGCAGCCAAGCGGGAGGCGACACAGATACGCAGTATTTT
- | TRBJ1-2 | - | TRBV11-1 | CASSPSYRGDYGYTF | TGTGCCAGCAGCCCGAGCTATAGGGGTGACTATGGCTACACCTTC
TRBD2 | TRBJ2-5 | - | TRBV20-1 | CSAMGTSGETQYF | TGCAGTGCTATGGGGACTAGTGGAGAGACCCAGTACTTC
- | TRBJ2-3 | - | TRBV7-2 | CASSLYDLGTDTQYF | TGTGCCAGCAGCTTATATGACCTAGGCACAGATACGCAGTATTTT
- | TRBJ2-3 | - | TRBV5-6 | CASTGNRLRTDTQYF | TGTGCCAGCACCGGAAACAGGCTCCGCACAGATACGCAGTATTTT
- | TRBJ1-1 | - | TRBV5-1 | CASSPGQGEAGEAFF | TGCGCCAGCAGCCCCGGCCAGGGAGAGGCTGGAGAAGCTTTCTTT
- | TRBJ2-5 | - | TRBV20-1 | CSARGPQETQYF | TGCAGTGCTAGGGGGCCCCAAGAGACCCAGTACTTC
TRBD1 | TRBJ2-3 | - | TRBV6-2/TRBV6-3 | CASSIDRGGDTQYF | TGTGCCAGCAGCATCGACAGGGGTGGAGATACGCAGTATTTT
TRBD1 | TRBJ2-3 | few | TRBV11-2 | CASSSNRGWTDTQYF | TGTGCCAGCAGCTCGAACAGGGGTTGGACAGATACGCAGTATTTT
- | TRBJ2-6 | - | TRBV25-1 | CASSMGPGANVLTF | TGTGCCAGCAGTATGGGCCCTGGGGCCAACGTCCTGACTTTC
TRBD2 | TRBJ2-1 | - | TRBV29-1 | CSVQPGLAAYEQFF | TGCAGCGTACAACCGGGACTAGCTGCCTACGAGCAGTTCTTC
- | TRBJ1-4 | once | TRBV28 | CASSSRGEANEKLFF | TGTGCCAGCAGTTCAAGGGGGGAGGCTAATGAAAAACTGTTTTTT
- | TRBJ2-5 | few | TRBV12-3/TRBV12-4 | CASSFGVGGETQYF | TGTGCCAGCAGTTTCGGCGTAGGAGGAGAGACCCAGTACTTC
- | TRBJ1-2 | once | TRBV27 | CASKPSKRYTF | TGTGCCAGCAAACCTTCAAAGCGCTACACCTTC
- | TRBJ1-2 | - | TRBV7-2 | CASSLFRANFNSAGYTF | TGTGCCAGCAGCTTATTTCGGGCCAACTTTAATTCAGCTGGCTACACCTTC
TRBD2 | TRBJ2-5 | few | TRBV6-5 | CASTEGGLNQETQYF | TGTGCCAGCACGGAGGGAGGGCTGAACCAAGAGACCCAGTACTTC
- | TRBJ2-3 | - | TRBV10-3 | CAISADLSTDTQYF | TGTGCCATCAGTGCGGACCTAAGCACAGATACGCAGTATTTT
- | TRBJ2-7 | - | TRBV2 | CASSEQGLAYEQYF | TGTGCCAGCAGTGAACAAGGGTTGGCCTACGAGCAGTACTTC
- | TRBJ2-5 | - | TRBV2 | CASLLGRREETQYF | TGTGCCAGTCTGCTGGGCAGACGAGAAGAGACCCAGTACTTC
- | TRBJ1-4 | - | TRBV20-1 | CSAREAGLDEKLFF | TGCAGTGCTAGAGAAGCAGGGCTCGATGAAAAACTGTTTTTT